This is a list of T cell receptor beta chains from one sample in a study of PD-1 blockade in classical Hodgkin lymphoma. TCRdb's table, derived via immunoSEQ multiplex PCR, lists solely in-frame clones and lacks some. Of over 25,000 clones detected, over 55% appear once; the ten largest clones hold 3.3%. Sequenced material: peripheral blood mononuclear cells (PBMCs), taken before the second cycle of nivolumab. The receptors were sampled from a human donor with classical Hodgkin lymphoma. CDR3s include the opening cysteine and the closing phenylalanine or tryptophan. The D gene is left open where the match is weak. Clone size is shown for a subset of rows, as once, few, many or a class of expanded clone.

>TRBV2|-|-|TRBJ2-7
TGTGCCAGCAAACCGGACTCCACCTACGAGCAGTACTTC
CASKPDSTYEQYF
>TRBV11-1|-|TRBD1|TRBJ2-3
TGTGCCAGCAGCCCGCGACAGGGGGTGGCAGATACGCAGTATTTT
CASSPRQGVADTQYF
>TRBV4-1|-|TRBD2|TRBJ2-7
TGCGCCAGCAGCCAAGATTTTAGCGGGTCCTTTGGCGAGCAGTACTTC
CASSQDFSGSFGEQYF
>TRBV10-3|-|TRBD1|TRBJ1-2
TGTGCCATCAGTGAAACCCGACAGGGACACGGCTATGGCTACACCTTC
CAISETRQGHGYGYTF
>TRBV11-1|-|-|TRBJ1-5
TGCGCCAGCAGCCAGGGGAGCGCTCAGCCCCAGCATTTT
CASSQGSAQPQHF
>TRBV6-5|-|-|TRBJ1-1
TGTGCCAGCAGTTACTGGGGGGTAGGGGACACTGAAGCTTTCTTT
CASSYWGVGDTEAFF
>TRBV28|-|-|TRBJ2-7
TGTGCCAGCAGTTTGCCAGTTAGTACAGTCTCCTACGAGCAGTACTTC
CASSLPVSTVSYEQYF
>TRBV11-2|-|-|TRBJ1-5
TGTGCCAGCAGCTTAGACAGGGAGGGTCAGCCCCAGCATTTT
CASSLDREGQPQHF
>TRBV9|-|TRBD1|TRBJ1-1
TGTGCCAGCAGCGCCGGGACAGGGACTGAAGCTTTCTTT
CASSAGTGTEAFF
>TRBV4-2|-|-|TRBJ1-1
TGTGCCACGGGGGGGGGTGCACTGAAGGCTTTCTTT
CATGGGALKAFF
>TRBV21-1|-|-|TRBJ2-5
TGTGCCAGCAGCAAAGGGTGGGTTTACAGGGCCCCCCAGTACTTC
CASSKGWVYRAPQYF
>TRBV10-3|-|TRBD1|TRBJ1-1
TGTGCCATCAGCCTACAGGGGGCTAACACTGAAGCTTTCTTT
CAISLQGANTEAFF
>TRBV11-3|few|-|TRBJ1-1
TGTGCCAGCAGCGAGAGATACAACGGAGGGGGGCGCGGGAAGACTGAAGCTTTCTTT
CASSERYNGGGRGKTEAFF
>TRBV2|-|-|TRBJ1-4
TGTGCCAGCAGTGAAACCCTCGGGGGAGAAAAACTGTTTTTT
CASSETLGGEKLFF
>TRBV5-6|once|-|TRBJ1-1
TGTGCCAGCAGCTTGGTGGCGAGGGACACTGAAGCTTTCTTT
CASSLVARDTEAFF
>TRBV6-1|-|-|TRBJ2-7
TGTGCCAGCAGTGAAGAGCAACAGGAGACCTACGAGCAGTACTTC
CASSEEQQETYEQYF
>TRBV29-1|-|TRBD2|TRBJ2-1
TGCAGCGTTGAGGGGGGGGAGCAGTTCTTC
CSVEGGEQFF
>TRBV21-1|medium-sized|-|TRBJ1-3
TGTGCCAGCAGCAAAGAAACCTGGCGCTACTCTGGAAACACCATATATTTT
CASSKETWRYSGNTIYF
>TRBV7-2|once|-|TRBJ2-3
TGTGCCAGCAGCCCCACCACAGATACGCAGTATTTT
CASSPTTDTQYF
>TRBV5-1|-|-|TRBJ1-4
TGCGCCAGCAGCTTGGTCGGAGATAATGAAAAACTGTTTTTT
CASSLVGDNEKLFF
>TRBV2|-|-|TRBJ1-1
TGTGCCAGCAGAAGGGATGGATTGAACACTGAAGCTTTCTTT
CASRRDGLNTEAFF
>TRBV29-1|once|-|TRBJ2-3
TGCAGCGTCGCGGAATATGATGATACGCAGTATTTT
CSVAEYDDTQYF
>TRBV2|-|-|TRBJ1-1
TGTGCCAGCAGTGAAGCGAGACAGAACACTGAAGCTTTCTTT
CASSEARQNTEAFF
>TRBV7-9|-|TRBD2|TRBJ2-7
TGTGCCAGCAGCTTAGGGGGACTAGCGGACGAGCAGTACTTC
CASSLGGLADEQYF
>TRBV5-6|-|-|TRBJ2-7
TGTGCCAGCAGCTTGGAGTCGGGCGCACTAACCTACGAGCAGTACTTC
CASSLESGALTYEQYF
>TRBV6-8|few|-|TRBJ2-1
TGTGCCAACCCGTACGGTGCCCCTGAGCAGTTCTTC
CANPYGAPEQFF
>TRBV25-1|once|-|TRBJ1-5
TGTGCCAGCAGCCCCCGGGGATACCATCAGCCCCAGCATTTT
CASSPRGYHQPQHF
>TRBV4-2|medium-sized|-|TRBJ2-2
TGTGCCAGCAGCCAAGAGGCGGGGACCGGGGAGCTGTTTTTT
CASSQEAGTGELFF
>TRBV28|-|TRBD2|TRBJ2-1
TGTGCCAGCAGTCAATCCGGGACTAGCTACAATGAGCAGTTCTTC
CASSQSGTSYNEQFF
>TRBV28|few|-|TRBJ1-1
TGTGCCAGCAACGCAGTGGGGGCGATGAACACTGAAGCTTTCTTT
CASNAVGAMNTEAFF
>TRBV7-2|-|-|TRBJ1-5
TGTGCCAGCAGCTTAAATCCAGTCAATCAGCCCCAGCATTTT
CASSLNPVNQPQHF
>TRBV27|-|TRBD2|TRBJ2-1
TGTGCCAGCAGTACGGGACTAGCGGGGGCCGCCGTTCGAAACAATGAGCAGTTCTTC
CASSTGLAGAAVRNNEQFF
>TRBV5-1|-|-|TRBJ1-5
TGCGCCAGCAGCTTGGTAGGGGGTGGGGGCAATCAGCCCCAGCATTTT
CASSLVGGGGNQPQHF
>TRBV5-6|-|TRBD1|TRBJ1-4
TGTGCCAGCAGCTTGCCCGGGACAGGGGAGCTCGAACTGTTTTTT
CASSLPGTGELELFF
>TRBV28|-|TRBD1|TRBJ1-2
TGTGCCAGCAGCACCGGGACAGGGGACTATGGCTACACCTTC
CASSTGTGDYGYTF
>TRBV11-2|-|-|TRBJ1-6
TGTGCCAGCAGCCAGATCTCCTATAATTCACCCCTCCACTTT
CASSQISYNSPLHF
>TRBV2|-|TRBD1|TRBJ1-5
TGTGCCAGCAGAAAATCAGGGGGCTGGCAGCCCCAGCATTTT
CASRKSGGWQPQHF
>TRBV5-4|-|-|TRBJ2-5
TGTGCCAGCAGTCCGGAGTACCAAGAGACCCAGTACTTC
CASSPEYQETQYF
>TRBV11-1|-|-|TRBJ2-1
TGTGCCAGCAGCCCCAACGGACAGGGACTATACAATGAGCAGTTCTTC
CASSPNGQGLYNEQFF
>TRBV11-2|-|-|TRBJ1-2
TGTGCCAGCAGCTTAGTTCGGGGGAAAGAAGGGGGCTACACCTTC
CASSLVRGKEGGYTF
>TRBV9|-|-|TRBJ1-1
TGTGCCAGCAGCCCGACAACAGTATTTATGGACACTGAAGCTTTCTTT
CASSPTTVFMDTEAFF
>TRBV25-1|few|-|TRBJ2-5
TGTGCCAGCAGCAAATCGGGGGTAGGGGAGACCCAGTACTTC
CASSKSGVGETQYF
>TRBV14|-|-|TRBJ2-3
TGTGCCAGCAGCCAAGTAGGGGGTACCGCGGATACGCAGTATTTT
CASSQVGGTADTQYF
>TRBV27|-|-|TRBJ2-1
TGTGCCAGCGCTATCCCAAGCTCCTACAATGAGCAGTTCTTC
CASAIPSSYNEQFF
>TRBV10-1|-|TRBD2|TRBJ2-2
TGCGCCAGCCGTCTAGCGGACGTCTCTGGGGAGCTGTTTTTT
CASRLADVSGELFF
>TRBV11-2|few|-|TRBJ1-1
TGTGCCAGCAGCTTAGTGACCTTTGAAGCTTTCTTT
CASSLVTFEAFF
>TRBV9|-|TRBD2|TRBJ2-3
TGTGCCAGCAGCTTAGCGGGGGGGCCTGCAGATACGCAGTATTTT
CASSLAGGPADTQYF
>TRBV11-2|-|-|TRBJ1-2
TGTGCCAGCAGCTTAGAAAGTTTCCGGGCCTATGGCTACACCTTC
CASSLESFRAYGYTF
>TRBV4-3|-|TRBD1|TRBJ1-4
TGCGCCAGCAGCCAAGAACTGACAGGGTTAATGCTAACTAATGAAAAACTGTTTTTT
CASSQELTGLMLTNEKLFF